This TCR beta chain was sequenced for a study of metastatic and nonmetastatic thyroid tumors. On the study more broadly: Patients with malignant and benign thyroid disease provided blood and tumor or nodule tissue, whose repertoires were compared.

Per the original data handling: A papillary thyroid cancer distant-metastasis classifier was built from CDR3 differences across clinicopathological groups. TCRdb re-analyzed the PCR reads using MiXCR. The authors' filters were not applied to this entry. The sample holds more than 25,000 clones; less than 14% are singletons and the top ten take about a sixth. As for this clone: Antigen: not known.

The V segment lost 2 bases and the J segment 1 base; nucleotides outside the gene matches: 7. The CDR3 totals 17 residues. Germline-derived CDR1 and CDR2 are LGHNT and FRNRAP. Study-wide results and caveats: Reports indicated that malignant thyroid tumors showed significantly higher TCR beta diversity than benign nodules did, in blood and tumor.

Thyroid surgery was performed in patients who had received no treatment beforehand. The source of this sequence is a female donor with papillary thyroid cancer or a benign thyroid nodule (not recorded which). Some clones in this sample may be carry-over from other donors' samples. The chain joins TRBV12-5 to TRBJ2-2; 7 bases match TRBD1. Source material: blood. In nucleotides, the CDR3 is TGTGCTAGTGGTTTGTTTTGGTGGACAGGGAACACCGGGGAGCTGTTTTTT. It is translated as CASGLFWWTGNTGELFF.